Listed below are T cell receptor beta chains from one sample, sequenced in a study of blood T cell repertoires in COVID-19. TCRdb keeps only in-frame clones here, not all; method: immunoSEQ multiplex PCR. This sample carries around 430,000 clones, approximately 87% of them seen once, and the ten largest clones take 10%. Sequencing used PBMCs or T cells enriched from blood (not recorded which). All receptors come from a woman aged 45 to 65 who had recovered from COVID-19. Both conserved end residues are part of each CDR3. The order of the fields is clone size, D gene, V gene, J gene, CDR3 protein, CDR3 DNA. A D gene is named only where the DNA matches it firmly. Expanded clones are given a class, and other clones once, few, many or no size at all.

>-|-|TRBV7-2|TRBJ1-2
CASRALGDNYGYTF
TGTGCCAGCAGGGCCCTGGGCGATAACTATGGCTACACCTTC
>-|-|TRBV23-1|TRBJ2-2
CASSHLNLDTSANTGELFF
TGCGCCAGCAGTCATCTCAACCTGGACACTTCAGCGAACACCGGGGAGCTGTTTTTT
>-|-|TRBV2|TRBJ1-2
CASSSDTGNGYTF
TGTGCCAGCAGCTCAGACACAGGGAACGGCTACACCTTC
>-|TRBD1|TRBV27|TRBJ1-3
CASKGGSVGNTIYF
TGTGCCAGCAAAGGGGGCTCGGTTGGAAACACCATATATTTT
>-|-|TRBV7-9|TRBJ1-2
CASSLAVTGSYGYTF
TGTGCCAGCAGCTTAGCGGTTACAGGGTCTTACGGCTACACCTTC
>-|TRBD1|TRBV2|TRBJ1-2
CASSGDRGVGYGYTF
TGTGCCAGCAGTGGGGACAGGGGAGTTGGCTATGGCTACACCTTC
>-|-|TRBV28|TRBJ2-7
CASSYREAYEQYF
TGTGCCAGCAGTTACCGGGAAGCCTACGAGCAGTACTTC
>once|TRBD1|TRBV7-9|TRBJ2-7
CASSPRTGLGSYEQYF
TGTGCCAGCAGCCCAAGGACAGGGTTAGGGTCCTACGAGCAGTACTTC
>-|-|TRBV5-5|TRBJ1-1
CASSLTPLNTEAFF
TGTGCCAGCAGCTTGACACCATTGAACACTGAAGCTTTCTTT
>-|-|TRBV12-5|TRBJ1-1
CASAPGHLNTEAFF
TGTGCTAGTGCCCCCGGACACCTCAACACTGAAGCTTTCTTT
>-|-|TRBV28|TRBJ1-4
CASSLDSSTNEKLFF
TGTGCCAGCAGTTTGGACAGCTCAACTAATGAAAAACTGTTTTTT
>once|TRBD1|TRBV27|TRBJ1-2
CASSLSTTGGGGYTF
TGTGCCAGCAGTTTATCGACGACAGGGGGGGGCGGCTACACCTTC
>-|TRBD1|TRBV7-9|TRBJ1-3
CASSLGGTGVGNTIYF
TGTGCCAGCAGCTTAGGTGGGACAGGGGTCGGAAACACCATATATTTT
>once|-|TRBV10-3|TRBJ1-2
CAISESERGGGYTF
TGTGCCATCAGTGAGTCGGAACGGGGTGGGGGCTACACCTTC
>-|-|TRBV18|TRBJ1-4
CASLGGPNEKLFF
TGTGCCAGCCTAGGCGGTCCTAATGAAAAACTGTTTTTT
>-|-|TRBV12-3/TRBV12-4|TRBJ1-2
CASSLPRNYGYTF
TGTGCCAGCAGCCTCCCGCGCAACTATGGCTACACCTTC
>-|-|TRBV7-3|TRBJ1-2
CASSFGGGSGGYTF
TGTGCCAGCAGCTTCGGAGGAGGGAGTGGCGGCTACACCTTC
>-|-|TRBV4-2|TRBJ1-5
CASSQDTTGLQPQHF
TGTGCCAGCAGCCAGGATACTACAGGGCTTCAGCCCCAGCATTTT
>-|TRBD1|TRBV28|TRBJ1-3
CASSTPSGTGVHGNTIYF
TGTGCCAGCAGCACCCCTTCGGGGACAGGGGTACATGGAAACACCATATATTTT
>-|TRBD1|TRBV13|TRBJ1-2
CASSDRTGDGYTF
TGTGCCAGCAGCGATCGGACAGGGGACGGCTACACCTTC
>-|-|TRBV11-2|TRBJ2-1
CASSRHGQGINNEQFF
TGTGCCAGCAGCAGACATGGCCAGGGTATAAACAATGAGCAGTTCTTC
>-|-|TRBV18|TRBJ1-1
CASSPGVSEAFF
TGTGCCAGCTCCCCGGGAGTTTCGGAAGCTTTCTTT
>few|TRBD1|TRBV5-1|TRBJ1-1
CASRRDRENTEAFF
TGCGCCAGCAGGCGGGACAGGGAGAACACTGAAGCTTTCTTT
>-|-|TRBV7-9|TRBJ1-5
CASSREFEAQHF
TGTGCCAGTAGTAGGGAGTTTGAGGCCCAGCATTTT
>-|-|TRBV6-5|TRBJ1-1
CASSLTANTEAFF
TGTGCCAGCAGCCTGACAGCGAACACTGAAGCTTTCTTT
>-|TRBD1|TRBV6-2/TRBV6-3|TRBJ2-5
CASSSTGTGETQYF
TGTGCCAGCAGTTCGACAGGGACAGGGGAGACCCAGTACTTC
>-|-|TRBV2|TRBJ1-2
CASSVHTPGGYTF
TGTGCCAGCAGTGTGCACACCCCTGGTGGCTACACCTTC
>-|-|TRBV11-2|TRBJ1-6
CASSLSGNSPLHF
TGTGCCAGCAGCCTCTCGGGGAATTCACCCCTCCACTTT
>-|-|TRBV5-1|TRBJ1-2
CASSTDLTRGAGNYGYTF
TGCGCCAGCAGCACGGATTTGACCAGGGGAGCAGGGAACTATGGCTACACCTTC
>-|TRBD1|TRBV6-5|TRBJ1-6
CASRAPGQRFSPLHF
TGTGCCAGCAGGGCACCGGGACAGCGGTTTTCACCCCTCCACTTT
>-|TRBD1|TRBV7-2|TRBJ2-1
CASSRPGQHEQFF
TGTGCCAGCAGCCGCCCGGGACAGCATGAGCAGTTCTTC
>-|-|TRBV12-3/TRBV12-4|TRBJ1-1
CASSLQENTEAFF
TGTGCCAGCAGCTTACAGGAGAACACTGAAGCTTTCTTT
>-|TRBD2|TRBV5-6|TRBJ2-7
CASSYRLRTSGGLSYEQYF
TGTGCCAGCAGCTACCGACTAAGGACTAGCGGGGGCCTCTCCTACGAGCAGTACTTC
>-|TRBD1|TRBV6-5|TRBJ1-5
CASRQGTGVSQPQHF
TGTGCCAGCAGACAAGGGACAGGGGTGTCTCAGCCCCAGCATTTT
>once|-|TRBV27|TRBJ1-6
CASSFGGRGGFSPLHF
TGTGCCAGCAGTTTTGGAGGCCGGGGGGGCTTTTCACCCCTCCACTTT
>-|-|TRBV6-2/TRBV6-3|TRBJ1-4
CASSRYRSTNEKLFF
TGTGCCAGCAGTCGCTACAGATCAACTAATGAAAAACTGTTTTTT
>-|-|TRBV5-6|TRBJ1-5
CASSSSRTEDYSNQPQHF
TGTGCCAGCAGCTCCTCACGGACAGAAGACTATAGCAATCAGCCCCAGCATTTT
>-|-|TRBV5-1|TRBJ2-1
CASSLLVLANNEQFF
TGCGCCAGCAGCCTACTAGTGCTGGCCAACAATGAGCAGTTCTTC
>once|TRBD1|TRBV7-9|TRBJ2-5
CASSLVNRGPVETQYF
TGTGCCAGCAGCTTAGTTAACAGGGGTCCAGTGGAGACCCAGTACTTC
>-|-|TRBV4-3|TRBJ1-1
CASSHRTNTEAFF
TGCGCCAGCAGCCACCGGACTAACACTGAAGCTTTCTTT
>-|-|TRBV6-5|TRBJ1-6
CASSYATRLDTPLHF
TGTGCTAGCAGTTACGCGACGCGTCTTGACACACCCCTCCACTTT
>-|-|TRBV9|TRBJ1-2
CASSLEGANYGYTF
TGTGCCAGCTCTCTTGAGGGGGCTAACTATGGCTACACCTTC
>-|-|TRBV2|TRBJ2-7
CATLTATSYEQYF
TGTGCCACCTTGACAGCAACCTCCTACGAGCAGTACTTC
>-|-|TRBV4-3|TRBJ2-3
CASSQFTRGGGSADTQYF
TGCGCCAGCAGCCAATTTACTCGAGGGGGGGGCAGTGCAGATACGCAGTATTTT
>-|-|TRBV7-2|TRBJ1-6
CASSLVFLGGDSPLHF
TGTGCCAGCAGCTTAGTCTTTTTGGGAGGTGATTCACCCCTCCACTTT
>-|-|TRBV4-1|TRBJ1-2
CASSQDSGLKLGYTF
TGCGCCAGCAGCCAAGATTCGGGACTTAAGCTTGGCTACACCTTC
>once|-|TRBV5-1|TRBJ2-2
CASSSQTAFELFF
TGCGCCAGCAGCTCCCAGACAGCATTTGAGCTGTTTTTT
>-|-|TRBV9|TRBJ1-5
CASSVGGPGQPQHF
TGTGCCAGCAGCGTAGGGGGGCCGGGACAGCCCCAGCATTTT
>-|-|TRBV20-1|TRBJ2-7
CSASRSEQYF
TGCAGTGCTAGTCGGAGTGAGCAGTACTTC
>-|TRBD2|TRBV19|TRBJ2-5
CASSIWASGEETQYF
TGTGCCAGTAGTATTTGGGCTAGCGGGGAAGAGACCCAGTACTTC
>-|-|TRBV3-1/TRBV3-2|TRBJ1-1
CASSPQVLNTEAFF
TGTGCCAGCAGCCCACAGGTTTTGAACACTGAAGCTTTCTTT
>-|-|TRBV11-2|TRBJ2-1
CASSPESGDLDEQFF
TGTGCCAGCAGCCCGGAATCAGGGGATTTGGATGAGCAGTTCTTC